Below are 8 T cell receptor beta chains sequenced from a single sample in a study of glioma-infiltrating T cells. TCR alpha and beta CDR3 regions were amplified from RNA using iRepertoire nested multiplex PCR. One entry per CDR3 protein results from TCRdb running MiXCR on the multiplex PCR reads. This sample has around 150,000 distinct CDR3 sequences, with approximately 39% found just once. The sample comprised glioma tissue, nonneoplastic brain tissue, or PBMCs (not recorded which). These receptors came from a human donor with low-grade glioma or glioblastoma, undergoing nonglioma brain surgery, or in good health (not recorded which).

For this clonotype: One end of the junction does not line up with germline, which may come from a read error. The chain links TRBV28 to TRBJ2-1; a possible D gene is TRBD2 (6 bases). Germline V CDR1 and CDR2: MDHEN, SYDVKM. The CDR3 covers 15 residues. This CDR3 is CASRADGSSYNGQFF. For the CDR3, the DNA is TGTGCCAGCAGAGCTGACGGGAGCTCCTACAATGGGCAGTTCTTC.

This clonotype was seen a handful of times. CDR3 in DNA: TGTGCCACCAGCAGAGTCTTGCAGGGTGGGGCTTTCTTT. Residues: CATSRVLQGGAFF. The chain recombines TRBV15 with TRBJ1-1; a possible D gene is TRBD1 (5 bases). The CDR3 runs 13 residues. Trimming took 1 base from V and 11 from J, leaving 14 bases between them. CDR1 is LNHNV and CDR2 is YYDKDF in the germline V gene (reference sequence).

The gene calls are TRBV20-1 and TRBJ2-7, with 7 bases identical to TRBD2. This CDR3 contains 15 residues. Germline-derived CDR1 and CDR2 are DFQATT and SNEGSKA (reference sequence). V lost 3 bases and J lost 0; bases outside the gene matches: 8. This chain's CDR3 is CSASRASGGSYEQYF. Written as DNA, the CDR3 is TGCAGTGCTAGTCGGGCTAGCGGAGGCTCCTACGAGCAGTACTTC.

This clonotype turned up a few times. V gene TRBV27 combines with J gene TRBJ1-6; tentative D call: TRBD1 (5 bases). Germline loops: CDR1 MNHEY, CDR2 SMNVEV (reference sequence). V lost 5 bases and J lost 8, with 19 bases in between. The CDR3 runs 16 residues. The CDR3 loop is CASSLTGTARYSPLHF. The CDR3 DNA sequence: TGTGCCAGCAGTCTCACTGGGACCGCAAGGTATTCACCCCTCCACTTT.

This clonotype has only one observation. This chain uses TRBV20-1 with TRBJ2-6; the D is unclear. The germline V gene encodes CDR1 DFQATT and CDR2 SNEGSKA (reference sequence). There are 15 residues in the CDR3. V dropped 4 bases and J dropped 0 bases, with 10 bases sitting between them. CDR3 DNA sequence: TGCAGTGCTACAGAACGGAGCTCTGGGGCCAACGTCCTGACTTTC. Translation gives CSATERSSGANVLTF.

This clonotype was detected only a few times. The V and J genes are TRBV15 and TRBJ2-1; 15 bases fit TRBD2. Germline CDR1 LNHNV, CDR2 YYDKDF (reference sequence). This CDR3 comprises 17 residues. The V gene end was trimmed by 0 bases and the J gene end by 7 bases; junction bases not matched to a gene: 4. The CDR3 DNA is TGTGCCACCAGCAGAGATCTGGGACTAGCGGGAGGTAATGAGCAGTTCTTC. This sequence encodes CATSRDLGLAGGNEQFF.

The CDR3 DNA reads TGTGCCAGCAGCTTGAGTCGGGGCCCGAACACTGAAGCTTTCTTT. Translation: CASSLSRGPNTEAFF. This chain joins TRBV7-9 and TRBJ1-1, with D possibly matching TRBD1 (5 bases). V lost 3 bases, J lost 1 base, and 12 bases lay in between. CDR3 length: 15 residues. Per germline, CDR1 SEHNR and CDR2 FQNEAQ (reference sequence).

The chain is built from TRBV10-2 and TRBJ2-7; D is unresolved. V was clipped by 5 bases and J by 2 bases, with 13 bases between them. The CDR3 consists of 14 residues. Germline V gene sequence: CDR1 WSHSY, CDR2 SAAADI. The CDR3 nucleotides read TGCGCCAGCAGTCCTCGGGTCACAGCCTACGAGCAGTACTTC. Protein: CASSPRVTAYEQYF.